The present entry profiles one T cell receptor (beta chain) with its context. J was trimmed by 7 bases and V by 3 bases; bases with no gene match: 15. CDR1 and CDR2 (germline): MNHNS, SASEGT. The CDR3 length is 18 residues. This record comes from a study of blood T cell repertoires in COVID-19. The wider study: Both acute and convalescent COVID-19 samples were obtained from the United States, Italy and Spain. Nucleic acid was either cDNA or gDNA, and it came from T cells, B-cell-depleted T cells, or PBMCs.

As handled by the study authors: Researchers report that nucleated cell counts were estimated from reference gene primer amplification. Assay used: immunoSEQ multiplex PCR; TCRdb lists only in-frame clones, some missing. That table gives V, J and clone size, and the DNA gave D and trimming. There are under 130,000 clones in the sample; over 65% occur only once, and around 11% lies in the top ten. The chain joins TRBV6-1 to TRBJ1-6, with 7 bases fitting TRBD1. The TCR sequence derives from a human donor in a cohort sampled during active COVID-19. The specimen was peripheral blood. The CDR3 spells CASSDSMDHRGENSPLHF. DNA of the CDR3: TGTGCCAGCAGTGATTCAATGGACCACAGGGGAGAGAATTCACCCCTCCACTTT.